This T cell receptor beta chain comes out of a study of response to subunit inactivated influenza vaccine. The study's findings and limits: A suggestion made by the authors is that each seasonal influenza vaccination recruits few new T cells.

CDR1 and CDR2 (germline): SGHVS, FQNEAQ. Losses at the gene ends were 5 bases for V and 7 bases for J; bases not matched to a gene: 9. The length of the CDR3 is 15 residues. This clonotype has a handful of counts. Its antigen remains unknown. TCRdb processed the RT-PCR reads anew with MiXCR; each CDR3 protein has one entry. The table has roughly 710,000 distinct CDR3 sequences, 14% seen once. The source was PBMCs from blood, collected less than 15 days before vaccination. The gene calls are TRBV7-8 and TRBJ2-1; 9 nucleotides match TRBD1. This receptor was obtained from a man aged 50-60 years who received an inactivated influenza vaccine. CDR3 protein: CASSVNRGPGNEQFF. The CDR3, as DNA: TGTGCCAGCAGCGTAAACAGGGGGCCGGGGAATGAGCAGTTCTTC.